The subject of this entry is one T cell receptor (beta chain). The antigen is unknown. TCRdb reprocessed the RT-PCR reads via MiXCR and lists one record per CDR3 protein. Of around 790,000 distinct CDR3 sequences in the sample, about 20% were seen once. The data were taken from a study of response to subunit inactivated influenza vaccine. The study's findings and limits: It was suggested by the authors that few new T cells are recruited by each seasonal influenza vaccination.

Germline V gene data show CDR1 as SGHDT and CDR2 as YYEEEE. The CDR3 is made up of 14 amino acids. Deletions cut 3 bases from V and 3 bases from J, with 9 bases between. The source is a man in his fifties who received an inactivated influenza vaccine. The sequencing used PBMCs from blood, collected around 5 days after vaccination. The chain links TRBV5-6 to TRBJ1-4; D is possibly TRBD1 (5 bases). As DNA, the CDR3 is TGTGCCAGCAGCTCGGGACCTTCTAATGAAAAACTGTTTTTT. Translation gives CASSSGPSNEKLFF.